This passage covers 4 T cell receptor beta chains from one sample sequenced in a study of control samples from healthy donors and cancer patients. Clones were sequenced by immunoSEQ multiplex PCR, and TCRdb holds only the in-frame ones, with some missing. The sample shows 180,000 or so clones, approximately 92% of them seen only once. Sequenced: blood. The origin of the receptors is a woman aged 60-75 years in good health.

The V call is TRBV6-2 or TRBV6-3, the J call TRBJ1-2; TRBD1 is a possible D gene (5 bases). The CDR3 has 13 residues. Germline lookup yields CDR1 MNHEY and CDR2 SVGEGT. V was clipped by 2 bases and J by 7 bases, with 11 bases between them. CDR3 DNA sequence: TGTGCCAGCAGTTACGATGCGACAGTTGGCTACACCTTC. Translating it yields CASSYDATVGYTF.

The genes are TRBV12-3 or TRBV12-4 and TRBJ1-4; D gene ambiguous. The ends were cut back, 4 bases at V and 5 bases at J, with 2 bases in the middle. The CDR3 extends over 11 amino acids. CDR3 nucleotides: TGTGCCAGCAGTTCAAATGAAAAACTGTTTTTT. Its translation is CASSSNEKLFF.

This clone qualifies as medium-sized (0.01 to 0.1%). The chain combines TRBV7-7 with TRBJ2-3, with 7 bases matching TRBD2. The CDR3 length is 14 residues. Germline CDR1 is SSHAT and CDR2 is FNYEAQ (reference sequence). With 10 bases clipped from V and 5 bases from J, the junction kept 12 bases outside the gene matches. The CDR3 nucleotides are TGTGCCACCGGGGATGTGCGGGAGATAGATACGCAGTATTTT. Translated, it gives CATGDVREIDTQYF.

V gene TRBV19 combines with J gene TRBJ2-3; 8 bases map to TRBD2. J was trimmed by 4 bases and V by 1 base; bases with no gene match: 4. This CDR3 spans 15 amino acids. CDR1 LNHDA and CDR2 SQIVND come from the germline V gene (reference sequence). DNA for the CDR3: TGTGCCAGTAGTATAGTAGCGGGGTTCCCAGATACGCAGTATTTT. Its protein product is CASSIVAGFPDTQYF.